Listed here is a single TCR beta chain. Its antigen is unidentified. The data derive from a study of T cells in localized non-small cell lung cancer. TCRdb keeps only in-frame clones here, not all; method: immunoSEQ multiplex PCR. The repertoire holds roughly 48,000 clones, with approximately 80% as singletons. Points from the study as a whole: A raised T cell density in blood coincided with lengthier overall survival. In uninvolved adjacent lung, T cell clonality reached its highest value, exceeding tumor. There were a median roughly 60 of the top 100 tumor clones appearing in adjacent lung.

The CDR3 length is 15 residues. Germline lookup yields CDR1 ENHRY and CDR2 SYGVKD. Between the trimmed V and J ends, which lost 7 bases and 1 base, there was a span of 13 bases. This chain uses TRBV10-3 with TRBJ2-2; either TRBD1 or TRBD2 may fit D (7 bases each). Sequenced here: peripheral blood, sampled before any cancer treatment. The receptor's source is a man between 40 and 70 years old with stage I squamous cell lung carcinoma. For the CDR3, the DNA is TGTGCCATCATGGCGGGGGACAGGAACACCGGGGAGCTGTTTTTT. Its protein product is CAIMAGDRNTGELFF.